The following is a T cell receptor beta chain sequence with its context. It has no known antigen specificity. Per-nucleotide qualities are absent, and no much larger clonotype sits a single base away. The source of the sample is a study of T-cell reconstitution after alpha-beta-depleted transplantation in children (dated by TCRdb to 2016 to 2017). For context, the study as a whole: T-cell immune reconstitution after TCRalphabeta/CD19-depleted allogeneic hematopoietic cell transplantation in children was quantitatively tracked in the study by means of TCR repertoire profiling. Here is what the overall study found, with its caveats: The apparently early recovery of alphabetaT-cell counts about two months after transplant reportedly depended on only several hundred rapidly expanded clones that came from non-depleted graft cells. Over the following months the frequencies of hyperexpanded clones went down, and after one year T-cell counts and TCRbeta diversity were mostly credited to newly produced T cells. In some patients, the high TCRbeta diversity seen at day 60 was put down to recipient T cells and intrathymic progenitors that had survived conditioning.

Per the publication, the treatment or condition label means: allogeneic hematopoietic cell transplantation with graft depleted of TCRalphabeta T cells and CD19 B cells. TCRalphabeta/CD19-depleted allogeneic hematopoietic cell grafts were given to the transplant recipients, all of whom were children. The receptor library was made with PCR. For sequencing, an Illumina HiSeq 2500 was employed. TCR library preparation used molecular barcoding, with unique molecular identifiers applied to normalize quantification of the TCRbeta repertoire. The raw public reads went through TCRdb reprocessing: fastp at Q25, MiXCR clone calling, in-frame beta chains kept. Each record represents a unique CDR3 protein, reported with the most common genes and DNA among its rows. This sample has about 1,000,000 distinct CDR3 sequences in its table, and about 31% of those were observed once. Roughly 27% of the sample belongs to the ten largest clones.

The junction shows trimming of 7 bases on V and 6 bases on J, plus 10 bases between the germline ends. The CDR3, cysteine through phenylalanine, is 12 amino acids long. Just CDR3 DNA is preserved here, 36 bases in frame from base 1. CDR1 is given as LNHNV and CDR2 as YYDKDF, both from the germline V gene (reference sequence). This sequence uses TRBV15 and TRBJ1-5; the D gene is possibly TRBD1, with 5 bases matching. The TCR was taken from a boy under two years old who had a stem cell transplant for SCID, so the T cells may come from the graft donor. The source material was PBMCs, mostly from graft donor cells, sampled 360 days after TCRalphabeta/CD19-depleted stem cell transplant. The sequenced DNA is TGTGCCACCACCTCAGGGCTTCAGCCCCAGCATTTT. Its protein product is CATTSGLQPQHF.